These T cell receptor beta chains were read from a single sample in a study of shared clonotypes between healthy human individuals. Clones were sequenced by immunoSEQ multiplex PCR, and TCRdb holds only the in-frame ones, with some missing. Seen here are 2 million to 3 million clones, 93% observed once, and the top ten hold more than 0.35%. The sequencing input was naive CD4+ T cells from PBMCs. These receptors all come from a man aged 18 to 30 in good health. Some clones in this sample may be carry-over from other donors' samples. The conserved cysteine and the conserved F or W are not part of the CDR3 here. D genes are given only for firm matches.

D gene: TRBD2
V gene: TRBV18
CDR3 protein: ASSPTGGQETQY

D gene: TRBD2
V gene: TRBV5-1
CDR3 protein: ASSSGTSGSSYEQY

D gene: TRBD1
V gene: TRBV5-1
CDR3 protein: ASSPWTGAINEKLF

D gene: TRBD2
V gene: TRBV28
CDR3 protein: ASSSQAGTSGYEQY

D gene: .
V gene: TRBV5-1
CDR3 protein: ASSLDGTQGEKLF

D gene: .
V gene: TRBV9
CDR3 protein: ASSAYSGGEQF

D gene: TRBD1
V gene: TRBV30
CDR3 protein: AWSRGTGSTGYT

D gene: TRBD2
V gene: TRBV18
CDR3 protein: ASSPGTSRINEQF

D gene: .
V gene: TRBV28
CDR3 protein: ASRSNQPQH

D gene: TRBD2
V gene: TRBV29-1
CDR3 protein: SVHPGLGSYEQY

D gene: .
V gene: TRBV27
CDR3 protein: ASRSDREASGPYEQYLWQY

D gene: TRBD1
V gene: TRBV5-1
CDR3 protein: ASSSRPRTGKPYEQY

D gene: TRBD1
V gene: TRBV5-1
CDR3 protein: ASSFKGQGAGEQF

D gene: .
V gene: TRBV19
CDR3 protein: ASSIETVNEKLF

D gene: .
V gene: TRBV5-4
CDR3 protein: ASSPGSSPDTQY

D gene: .
V gene: TRBV29-1
CDR3 protein: SVDRQITYNEQF

D gene: .
V gene: TRBV5-3
CDR3 protein: ASSPMGDPYGYT